This T cell receptor (beta chain) was captured in a study of blood T cell repertoires in COVID-19. Measured with immunoSEQ multiplex PCR; TCRdb has only the in-frame clones, and not every one. The sample has 200,000 to 300,000 clones, 81% seen once. CDR1 is SGHTA, CDR2 FQGNSA, per germline. This CDR3 is 15 amino acids long. The ends lost 5 bases at V and 5 bases at J; junction bases unmatched: 9. The sequenced sample was peripheral blood. The gene calls are TRBV7-2 and TRBJ2-4; TRBD2 agrees at 7 bases. The sequence derives from a woman aged 80 or older with COVID-19, enrolled during active disease. The CDR3: CASSLGPGGQNIQYF. CDR3 DNA: TGTGCCAGCAGCCTGGGACCGGGAGGCCAAAACATTCAGTACTTC.